This entry describes one T cell receptor beta chain. Its recognized antigen is unknown. No base quality values were provided; no much bigger clone lies one nucleotide off. V and J are trimmed by 4 bases and 6 bases, and the gene matches miss 9 bases of the junction. CDR3 length: 14 amino acids, cysteine to phenylalanine. Here the CDR3 DNA is all that survives: 42 bases in frame from base 1. The germline V gene (reference sequence) gives CDR1 as SEHNR and CDR2 as FQNEAQ. The sample is drawn from a study of blood T cell repertoires in COVID-19 (dated by TCRdb to the early 2020s). In the study overall: The collaborator samples originated in the United States, Italy and Spain and spanned the acute and convalescent phases of COVID-19. A de-identified subject ID, COVID-19 status, age in years and sex were almost always included in the sample metadata. Where available, HLA class I and class II types were taken from metadata supplied by the sample provider and were not determined by assay-based typing. A freely available public database, intended as a resource for researchers studying the immune response to SARS-CoV-2, is where the repertoires were released. Samples came from the ongoing ImmuneRACE study (first 160 participants) plus 1,254 subjects from 6 global collaborators. The material from the prospective study consisted of cDNA or gDNA derived from T cells, B-cell-depleted T cells, or PBMCs. Deeply sampled blood TCRbeta repertoires from subjects exposed to, actively infected with, or recovered from COVID-19 were included in the dataset.

TCRbeta CDR3 regions were amplified from genomic DNA using the immunoSEQ Assay, a bias-controlled multiplex PCR. The paper's data handling went like this. Within the assay, amplification of reference gene primers was used to estimate how many nucleated cells each sample contained. Sequence reads were collapsed and filtered to measure the absolute abundance of every unique TCRbeta CDR3 rearrangement. For each sample, productive Simpson clonality was calculated as the square root of Simpson's diversity index over productive rearrangements. TCRdb provides this immuneACCESS table in a form limited to in-frame rearrangements. Some clones are lacking; in checked studies, under half of them reflect an unresolved V gene, and why the rest are absent is not known. The V and J calls and clone size were taken over from that table, and D and trimming were inferred from the DNA. In all, the sample holds just over 650,000 clones, and over 80% of those were seen once. The top ten constitute approximately 0.25% of the sample.

Paper-wide results and their limitations: The amount of clinical and demographic metadata varied by source and participant and was provided uncurated.

Collaborating institutions collected whole blood in K2EDTA tubes following their own protocols. For TCRbeta analysis, collaborators shipped samples as frozen whole blood, isolated PBMCs, or DNA extracted from either of those sample types. The source is a woman aged 18 to 35 with acute or convalescent COVID-19. The rearranged segments are TRBV7-9 and TRBJ2-7; TRBD1 lines up with 7 middle nucleotides. Material: peripheral blood. CDR3 loop: CASSSTMTGFEQYF. The DNA sequence reads TGTGCCAGCAGCTCCACAATGACAGGGTTCGAGCAGTACTTC.